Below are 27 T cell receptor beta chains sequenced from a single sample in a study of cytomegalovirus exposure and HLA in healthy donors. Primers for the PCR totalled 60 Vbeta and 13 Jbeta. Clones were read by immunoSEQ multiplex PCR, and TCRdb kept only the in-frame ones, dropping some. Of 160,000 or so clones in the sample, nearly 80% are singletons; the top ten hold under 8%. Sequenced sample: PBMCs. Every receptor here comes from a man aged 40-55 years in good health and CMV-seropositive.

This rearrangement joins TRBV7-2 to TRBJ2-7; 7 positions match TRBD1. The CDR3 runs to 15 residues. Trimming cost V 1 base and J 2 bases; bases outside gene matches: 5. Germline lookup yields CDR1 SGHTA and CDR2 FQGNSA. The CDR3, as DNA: TGTGCCAGCAGCTTAGTCTGGGACAGCACCTACGAGCAGTACTTC. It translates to CASSLVWDSTYEQYF.

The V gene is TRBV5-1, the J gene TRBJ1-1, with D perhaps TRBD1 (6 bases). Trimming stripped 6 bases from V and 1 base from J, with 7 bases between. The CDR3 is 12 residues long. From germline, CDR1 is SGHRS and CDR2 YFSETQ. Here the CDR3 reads CASTQGNTEAFF. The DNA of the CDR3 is TGCGCCAGCACACAGGGGAACACTGAAGCTTTCTTT.

Here the CDR3 DNA reads TGTGCCAGCAGTGAGCAGGGCTTCCGTGAGGGCTACACCTTC. Protein: CASSEQGFREGYTF. This chain uses TRBV6-1 with TRBJ1-2, with D maybe TRBD1 (5 bases). This CDR3 contains 14 residues. The germline V gene has CDR1 MNHNS and CDR2 SASEGT. Trimming shortened V by 3 bases and J by 8 bases, and 16 bases separated the two germline ends.

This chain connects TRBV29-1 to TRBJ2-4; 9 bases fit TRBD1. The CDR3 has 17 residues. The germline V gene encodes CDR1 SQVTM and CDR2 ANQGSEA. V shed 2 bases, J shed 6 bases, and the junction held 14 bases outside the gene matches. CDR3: CSVEIGTGSPGGNIQYF. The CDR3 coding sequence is TGCAGCGTTGAAATCGGGACAGGGTCCCCGGGGGGAAACATTCAGTACTTC.

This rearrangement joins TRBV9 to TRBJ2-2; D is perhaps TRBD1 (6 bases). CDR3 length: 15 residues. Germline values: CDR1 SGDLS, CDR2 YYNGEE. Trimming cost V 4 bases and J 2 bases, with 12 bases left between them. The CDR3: CASSITGINTGELFF. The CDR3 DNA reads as TGTGCCAGCAGCATAACAGGGATTAACACCGGGGAGCTGTTTTTT.

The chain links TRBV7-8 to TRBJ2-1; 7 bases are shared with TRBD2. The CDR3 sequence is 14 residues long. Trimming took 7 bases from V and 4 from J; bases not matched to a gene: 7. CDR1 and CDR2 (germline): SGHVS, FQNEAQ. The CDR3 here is CASNKGGNYNEQFF. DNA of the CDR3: TGTGCCAGCAACAAGGGAGGGAATTACAATGAGCAGTTCTTC.

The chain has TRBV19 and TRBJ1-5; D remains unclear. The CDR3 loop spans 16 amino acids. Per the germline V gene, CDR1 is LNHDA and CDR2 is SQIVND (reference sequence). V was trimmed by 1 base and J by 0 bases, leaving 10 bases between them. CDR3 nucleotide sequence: TGTGCCAGTAGTATAGCAGTTTTATATAGCAATCAGCCCCAGCATTTT. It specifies CASSIAVLYSNQPQHF.

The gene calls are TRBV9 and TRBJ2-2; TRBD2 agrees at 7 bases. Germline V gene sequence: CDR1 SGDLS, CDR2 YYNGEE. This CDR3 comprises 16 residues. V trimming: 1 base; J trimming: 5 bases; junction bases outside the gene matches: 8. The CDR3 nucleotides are TGTGCCAGCAGCGTATATAGCGGGCGCGTAACCGGGGAGCTGTTTTTT. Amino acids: CASSVYSGRVTGELFF.

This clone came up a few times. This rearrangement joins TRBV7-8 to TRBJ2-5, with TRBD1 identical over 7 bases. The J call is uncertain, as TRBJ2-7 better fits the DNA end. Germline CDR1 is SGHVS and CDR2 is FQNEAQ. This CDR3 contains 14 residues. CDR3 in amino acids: CASSVTGTDYEQYF. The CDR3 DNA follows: TGTGCCAGCAGCGTAACCGGGACAGACTACGAGCAGTACTTC.

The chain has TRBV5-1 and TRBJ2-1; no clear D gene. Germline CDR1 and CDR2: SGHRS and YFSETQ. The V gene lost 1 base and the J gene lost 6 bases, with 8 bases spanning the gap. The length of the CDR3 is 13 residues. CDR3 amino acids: CASSLLLGNEQFF. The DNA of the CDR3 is TGCGCCAGCAGCTTGTTGCTCGGCAATGAGCAGTTCTTC.

CDR3 residues: CASSLRDLGQGETQYF. The CDR3 DNA follows: TGTGCCAGCAGCTTGCGGGACTTGGGACAGGGGGAGACCCAGTACTTC. This chain uses TRBV5-4 with TRBJ2-5, with TRBD1 matching 10 bases. Germline loops: CDR1 SGHNT, CDR2 YYREEE (reference sequence). V shed 1 base, J shed 5 bases, and the junction held 8 bases outside the gene matches. This CDR3 spans 16 amino acids.

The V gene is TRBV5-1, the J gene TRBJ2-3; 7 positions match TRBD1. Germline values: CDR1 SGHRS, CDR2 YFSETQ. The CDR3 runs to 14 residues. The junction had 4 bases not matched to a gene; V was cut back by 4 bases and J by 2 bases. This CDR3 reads CASSPGQYTDTQYF. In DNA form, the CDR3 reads TGCGCCAGCAGCCCGGGACAGTACACAGATACGCAGTATTTT.

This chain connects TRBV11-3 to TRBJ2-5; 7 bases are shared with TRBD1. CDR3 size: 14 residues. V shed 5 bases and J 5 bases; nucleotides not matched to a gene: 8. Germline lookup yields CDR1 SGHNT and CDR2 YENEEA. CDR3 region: CASSLGQFRETQYF. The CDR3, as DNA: TGTGCCAGCAGCCTGGGACAGTTTCGGGAGACCCAGTACTTC.

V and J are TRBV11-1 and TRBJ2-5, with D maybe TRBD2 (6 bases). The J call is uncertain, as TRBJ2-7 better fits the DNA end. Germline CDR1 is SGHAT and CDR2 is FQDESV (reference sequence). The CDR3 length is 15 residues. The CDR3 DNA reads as TGTGCCAGCAGCTTAGTGGCGGGGAACTCCTACGAGCAGTACTTC. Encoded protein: CASSLVAGNSYEQYF.

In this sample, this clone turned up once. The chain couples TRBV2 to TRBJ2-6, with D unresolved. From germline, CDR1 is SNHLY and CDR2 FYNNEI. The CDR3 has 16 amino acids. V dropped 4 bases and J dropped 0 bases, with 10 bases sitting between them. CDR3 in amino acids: CASSAGLVSGANVLTF. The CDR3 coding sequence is TGTGCCAGCAGTGCGGGTCTAGTCTCTGGGGCCAACGTCCTGACTTTC.

The CDR3 region is CASGTSGSYNEQFF. The CDR3 nucleotides are TGTGCCAGCGGGACTAGCGGCTCCTACAATGAGCAGTTCTTC. The rearrangement links TRBV10-3 to TRBJ2-1; 11 bases line up with TRBD2. Germline V gives CDR1 ENHRY, CDR2 SYGVKD. The V gene end was trimmed by 10 bases and the J gene end by 0 bases; junction bases not matched to a gene: 2. CDR3 length: 14 residues.

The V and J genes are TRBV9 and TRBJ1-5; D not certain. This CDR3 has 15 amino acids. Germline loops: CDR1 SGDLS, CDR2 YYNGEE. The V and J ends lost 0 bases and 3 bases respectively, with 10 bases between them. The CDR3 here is CASSVAGQINQPQHF. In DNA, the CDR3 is TGTGCCAGCAGCGTAGCTGGGCAAATCAATCAGCCCCAGCATTTT.

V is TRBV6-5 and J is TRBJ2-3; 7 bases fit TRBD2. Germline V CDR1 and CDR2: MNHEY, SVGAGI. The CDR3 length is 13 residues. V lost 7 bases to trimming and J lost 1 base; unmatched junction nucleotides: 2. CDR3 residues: CASTTSGTDTQYF. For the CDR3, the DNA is TGTGCCAGCACAACTAGCGGCACAGATACGCAGTATTTT.

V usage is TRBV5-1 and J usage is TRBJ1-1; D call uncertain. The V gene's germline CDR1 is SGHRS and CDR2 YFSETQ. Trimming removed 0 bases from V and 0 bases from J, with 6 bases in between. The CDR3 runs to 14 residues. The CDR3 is CASSLDSLNTEAFF. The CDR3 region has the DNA TGCGCCAGCAGCTTGGACAGCCTGAACACTGAAGCTTTCTTT.

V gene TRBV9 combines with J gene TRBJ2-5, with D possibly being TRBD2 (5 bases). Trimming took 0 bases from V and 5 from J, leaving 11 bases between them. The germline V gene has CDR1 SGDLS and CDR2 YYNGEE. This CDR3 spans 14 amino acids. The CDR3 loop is CASSVEPRGETQYF. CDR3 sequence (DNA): TGTGCCAGCAGCGTAGAACCTAGAGGGGAGACCCAGTACTTC.

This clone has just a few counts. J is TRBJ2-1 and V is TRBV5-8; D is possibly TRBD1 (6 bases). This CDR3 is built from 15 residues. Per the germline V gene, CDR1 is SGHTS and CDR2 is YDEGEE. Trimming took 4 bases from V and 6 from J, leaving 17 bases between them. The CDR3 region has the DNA TGTGCCAGCAGCCTGACAGGCGGTAGCCTCAATGAGCAGTTCTTC. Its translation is CASSLTGGSLNEQFF. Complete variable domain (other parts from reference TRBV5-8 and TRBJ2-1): EAGVTQSPTHLIKTRGQQATLRCSPISGHTSVYWYQQALGLGLQFLLWYDEGEERNRGNFPPRFSGRQFPNYSSELNVNALELEDSALYLCASSLTGGSLNEQFFGPGTRLTVL.

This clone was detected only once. This CDR3 reads CASSAQGGDGYTF. CDR3 nucleotides: TGTGCCAGCAGTGCCCAGGGAGGGGATGGCTACACCTTC. The chain links TRBV25-1 to TRBJ1-2; D is possibly TRBD1 (5 bases). The germline V gene encodes CDR1 MGHDK and CDR2 SYGVNS. The V gene lost 4 bases and the J gene lost 6 bases, with 12 bases spanning the gap. CDR3 length equals 13 residues.

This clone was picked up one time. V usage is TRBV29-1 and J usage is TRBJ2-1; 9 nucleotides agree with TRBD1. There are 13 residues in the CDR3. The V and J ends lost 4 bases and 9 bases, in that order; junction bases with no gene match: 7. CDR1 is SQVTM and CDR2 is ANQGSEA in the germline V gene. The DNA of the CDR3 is TGCAGCGTTGGCCCGGGACAGGGATTTGAGCAGTTCTTC. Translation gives CSVGPGQGFEQFF.

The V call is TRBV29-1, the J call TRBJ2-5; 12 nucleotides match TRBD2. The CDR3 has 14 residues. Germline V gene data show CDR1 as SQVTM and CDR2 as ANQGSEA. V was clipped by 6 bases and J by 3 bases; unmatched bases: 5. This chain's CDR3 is CSVRLAGDKETQYF. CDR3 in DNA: TGCAGCGTGCGACTAGCGGGAGATAAAGAGACCCAGTACTTC.

The CDR3 region is CASSLGVLGPQETQYF. CDR3 DNA sequence: TGTGCCAGCAGCTTGGGGGTCCTAGGTCCTCAAGAGACCCAGTACTTC. The chain uses TRBV5-5 and TRBJ2-5; D unclear. The CDR3 runs 16 residues. The germline V gene has CDR1 SGHKS and CDR2 YYEKEE (reference sequence). V was clipped by 0 bases and J by 2 bases, with 14 bases between them.

The CDR3 coding sequence is TGTGCCAGCAGCTTGAGCGGGTCCCAAGAGACCCAGTACTTC. Translated: CASSLSGSQETQYF. V gene TRBV7-9 combines with J gene TRBJ2-5, with a weak D call TRBD2 (6 bases). The germline CDR1 and CDR2 sequences are SEHNR and FQNEAQ (reference sequence). The CDR3 runs 14 residues. Trimming stripped 3 bases from V and 1 base from J, with 9 bases between.

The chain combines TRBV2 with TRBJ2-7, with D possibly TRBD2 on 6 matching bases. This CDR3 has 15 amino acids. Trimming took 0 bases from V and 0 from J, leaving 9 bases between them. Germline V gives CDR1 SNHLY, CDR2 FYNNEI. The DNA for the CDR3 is TGTGCCAGCAGTGAAGCAGGAGGGTCCTCCTACGAGCAGTACTTC. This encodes CASSEAGGSSYEQYF.